Listed below are T cell receptor beta chains from one sample, sequenced in a study of OX40 agonist ivuxolimab in advanced cancers. Generated by immunoSEQ multiplex PCR, the TCRdb table keeps only in-frame clones and is missing some. There are about 80,000 clones in the sample; about 86% occur only once, and 6% to 8% lies in the top ten. Here the sequenced sample was CD4+ or CD8+ T cells sorted from blood, taken in a trial of the OX40 agonist ivuxolimab. The receptors here all came from an adult with an advanced solid tumor such as melanoma, head and neck, liver or kidney cancer. The CDR3 runs from the conserved cysteine through the conserved F or W. Each record gives: clone size, D gene, V gene, J gene, CDR3 length, CDR3 protein, CDR3 DNA. The D gene is left open where the match is weak. Clone size, where shown, is once, few, many, or a class for clones that have expanded.

-	-	TRBV2	TRBJ2-1	15	CASSEDGGPYNEQFF	TGTGCCAGCAGTGAAGACGGGGGACCCTACAATGAGCAGTTCTTC
-	TRBD2	TRBV27	TRBJ2-1	18	CASSFLQLAASSYNEQFF	TGTGCCAGCAGTTTCCTCCAACTAGCGGCGAGCTCCTACAATGAGCAGTTCTTC
-	-	TRBV2	TRBJ1-1	15	CASSKNRVMNTEAFF	TGTGCCAGCAGTAAGAACAGGGTCATGAACACTGAAGCTTTCTTT
-	-	TRBV19	TRBJ1-1	12	CASSIGSTEAFF	TGTGCCAGTAGTATTGGTAGTACTGAAGCTTTCTTT
-	TRBD2	TRBV27	TRBJ2-3	16	CASSLLAGGLTDTQYF	TGTGCCAGCAGTTTATTAGCGGGAGGTCTTACAGATACGCAGTATTTT
-	-	TRBV5-1	TRBJ1-3	15	CASTEGGETFSTIYF	TGCGCCAGCACCGAGGGGGGGGAAACCTTCTCCACCATATATTTT
-	TRBD2	TRBV7-8	TRBJ2-1	16	CASSLIAGGAGDEQFF	TGTGCCAGCAGCCTGATAGCGGGAGGGGCAGGGGATGAGCAGTTCTTC
-	-	TRBV7-2	TRBJ2-7	15	CASSLGPGAPYEQYF	TGTGCCAGCAGCTTAGGGCCAGGGGCACCCTACGAGCAGTACTTC
-	-	TRBV5-1	TRBJ2-3	15	CASRPTVLGTDTQYF	TGCGCCAGCAGACCGACAGTACTGGGGACAGATACGCAGTATTTT
-	-	TRBV28	TRBJ1-4	16	CASSLLGETANEKLFF	TGTGCCAGCAGTTTACTTGGGGAGACGGCTAATGAAAAACTGTTTTTT
-	-	TRBV6-5	TRBJ2-7	13	CASTFGSYYEQYF	TGTGCCAGCACCTTCGGGTCTTACTACGAGCAGTACTTC
-	-	TRBV2	TRBJ1-4	15	CASRLTESLNEKLFF	TGTGCCAGCCGACTGACAGAAAGTCTTAATGAAAAACTGTTTTTT
-	-	TRBV13	TRBJ2-7	9	CATMYEQYF	TGTGCCACCATGTACGAGCAGTACTTC
-	-	TRBV28	TRBJ1-2	13	CASSFSGTYGYTF	TGTGCCAGCAGTTTTAGTGGTACCTATGGCTACACCTTC
-	TRBD1	TRBV7-7	TRBJ2-2	14	CASSLGQGAGELFF	TGTGCTAGCAGCTTAGGGCAGGGGGCCGGGGAGCTGTTTTTT
-	-	TRBV18	TRBJ1-4	15	CASSPRRDRNEKLFF	TGTGCCAGCTCACCACGCCGAGACAGGAATGAAAAACTGTTTTTT
few	-	TRBV10-1	TRBJ1-2	13	CASGDAGEYGYTF	TGCGCCAGCGGAGACGCAGGGGAATATGGCTACACCTTC
-	-	TRBV19	TRBJ2-3	16	CASSSGGSSSTDTQYF	TGTGCCAGTAGTAGCGGGGGCTCGTCTAGCACAGATACGCAGTATTTT
-	TRBD1	TRBV9	TRBJ1-2	13	CASSENRGPGYTF	TGTGCCAGCAGCGAGAACAGGGGGCCTGGCTACACCTTC
-	TRBD1	TRBV6-5	TRBJ1-1	16	CASSYSTGLGGTEAFF	TGTGCCAGCAGTTACTCGACAGGGCTCGGGGGCACTGAAGCTTTCTTT
-	-	TRBV6-5	TRBJ2-1	15	CASSHSGSSYNEQFF	TGTGCCAGCAGTCACAGCGGAAGTTCCTACAATGAGCAGTTCTTC
-	-	TRBV4-3	TRBJ2-7	13	CASSQGQTYEQYF	TGCGCCAGCAGCCAAGGACAGACCTACGAGCAGTACTTC
-	-	TRBV18	TRBJ1-1	14	CASSPSPGNTEAFF	TGTGCCAGCTCACCATCCCCCGGAAACACTGAAGCTTTCTTT
-	TRBD2	TRBV7-2	TRBJ2-7	13	CASSFGPSGGQYF	TGTGCCAGCAGCTTCGGCCCTTCGGGAGGGCAGTACTTC
-	-	TRBV5-6	TRBJ2-5	15	CASSKDVHWVETQYF	TGTGCCAGCAGCAAGGACGTTCACTGGGTGGAGACCCAGTACTTC
-	-	TRBV5-1	TRBJ2-7	13	CASSSGGPYEQYF	TGCGCCAGCAGCTCTGGGGGTCCCTACGAGCAGTACTTC
-	TRBD1	TRBV5-1	TRBJ2-2	16	CASRRTGGLNTGELFF	TGCGCCAGCAGAAGGACAGGGGGCCTGAACACCGGGGAGCTGTTTTTT
once	-	TRBV20-1	TRBJ1-1	10	CSAFHEEAFF	TGCAGTGCTTTTCACGAGGAAGCTTTCTTT
-	-	TRBV7-9	TRBJ2-5	13	CASSSRAQETQYF	TGTGCCAGCAGCTCCAGGGCCCAAGAGACCCAGTACTTC
-	-	TRBV10-3	TRBJ2-2	14	CAISDGGRPGELFF	TGTGCCATCAGTGATGGAGGACGTCCCGGGGAGCTGTTTTTT
-	-	TRBV20-1	TRBJ2-1	11	CSAPKERGQFF	TGCAGTGCTCCAAAAGAACGGGGGCAGTTCTTC
-	TRBD1	TRBV6-1	TRBJ1-5	14	CASMGQGALQPQHF	TGTGCCAGCATGGGTCAGGGGGCCCTTCAGCCCCAGCATTTT
-	TRBD1	TRBV18	TRBJ2-5	14	CASSLPDRPRAQYF	TGTGCCAGCTCACTCCCGGACAGGCCCAGGGCCCAGTACTTC
-	-	TRBV19	TRBJ2-5	17	CASSIGFGREQGETQYF	TGTGCCAGTAGTATAGGGTTCGGGCGGGAACAGGGGGAGACCCAGTACTTC
once	TRBD1	TRBV4-1	TRBJ1-4	15	CASSGLDRGNEKLFF	TGCGCCAGCAGCGGACTGGACAGGGGGAATGAAAAACTGTTTTTT
-	TRBD2	TRBV6-5	TRBJ2-7	15	CASTSSGTKGDKQYF	TGTGCCAGCACTTCGTCCGGGACTAAAGGCGACAAGCAGTACTTC
-	-	TRBV7-9	TRBJ2-5	15	CASSAVLGAPETQYF	TGTGCCAGCAGCGCGGTACTAGGGGCCCCGGAGACCCAGTACTTC
-	TRBD1	TRBV11-3	TRBJ2-3	13	CASSSPPRGTQYF	TGTGCCAGCAGCTCGCCCCCCAGGGGGACGCAGTATTTT
once	TRBD1	TRBV5-6	TRBJ2-7	15	CASSLGGQGFYEQYF	TGTGCCAGCAGCTTGGGGGGACAGGGTTTTTACGAGCAGTACTTC